This T cell receptor (beta chain) was captured by sequencing in a study of cytomegalovirus exposure and HLA in healthy donors. Germline CDR1 reads MNHNY; CDR2 reads SVGAGI (reference sequence). V dropped 6 bases and J dropped 0 bases, with 14 bases sitting between them. This CDR3 spans 15 amino acids. In the case of this clone: Its antigen is undetermined.

PCR used 60 Vbeta primers and 13 Jbeta primers. Sequenced by immunoSEQ multiplex PCR; TCRdb stores in-frame clones only, minus some. The table has 160,000 or so clones, around three quarters seen once; the top ten hold approximately 2%. Sampled while nominally healthy, donors likely had unrecorded immune exposures. Broader study findings: Highly shared sequence variants in one cluster were likely a sequencing artifact.

This chain uses TRBV6-6 with TRBJ2-5; D unclear. This sequence was found in a middle-aged man in good health and CMV-seronegative. The sample consisted of PBMCs. DNA of the CDR3: TGTGCCAGCAGAGGCGGCTTCGGCTACCAAGAGACCCAGTACTTC. Encoded protein: CASRGGFGYQETQYF.